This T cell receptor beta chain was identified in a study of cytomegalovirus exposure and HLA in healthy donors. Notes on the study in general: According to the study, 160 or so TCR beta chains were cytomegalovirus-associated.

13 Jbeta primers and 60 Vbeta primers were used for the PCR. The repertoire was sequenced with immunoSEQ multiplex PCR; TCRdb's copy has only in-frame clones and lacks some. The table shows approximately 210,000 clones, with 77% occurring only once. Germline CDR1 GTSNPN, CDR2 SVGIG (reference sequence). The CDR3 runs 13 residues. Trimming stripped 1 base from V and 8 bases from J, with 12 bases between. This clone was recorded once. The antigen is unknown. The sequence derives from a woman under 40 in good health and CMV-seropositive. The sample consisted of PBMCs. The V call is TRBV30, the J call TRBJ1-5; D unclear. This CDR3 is CAWSATGIKPQHF. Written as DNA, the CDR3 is TGTGCCTGGAGTGCGACGGGAATTAAGCCCCAGCATTTT.